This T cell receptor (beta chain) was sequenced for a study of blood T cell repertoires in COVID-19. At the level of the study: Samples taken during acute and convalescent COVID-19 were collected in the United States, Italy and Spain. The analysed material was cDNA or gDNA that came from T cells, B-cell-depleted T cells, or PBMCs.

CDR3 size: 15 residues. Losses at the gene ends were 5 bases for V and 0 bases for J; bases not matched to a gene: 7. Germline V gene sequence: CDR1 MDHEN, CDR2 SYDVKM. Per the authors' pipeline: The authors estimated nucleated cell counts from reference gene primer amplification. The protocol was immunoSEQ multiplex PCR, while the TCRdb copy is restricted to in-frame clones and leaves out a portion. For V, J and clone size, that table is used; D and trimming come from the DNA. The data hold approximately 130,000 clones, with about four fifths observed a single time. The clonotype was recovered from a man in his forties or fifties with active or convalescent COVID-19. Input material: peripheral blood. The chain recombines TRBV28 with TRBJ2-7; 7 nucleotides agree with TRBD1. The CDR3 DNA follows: TGTGCCAGCAGTCCTCGGGACAGCTTCTCCTACGAGCAGTACTTC. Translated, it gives CASSPRDSFSYEQYF.